Each of the 12 T cell receptor beta chains below was sequenced from the same sample in a study of T cell responses to AZD1222 COVID-19 vaccine. Only in-frame clones appear in the TCRdb table, and some are missing; sequencing was by immunoSEQ multiplex PCR. The table lists 100,000 to 150,000 clones, 80% to 90% of them singletons, with 4.2% in the top ten. Here the sequenced sample was peripheral blood, taken on day 0 of AZD1222 vaccination. The receptors were gathered from an adult in good health.

The chain recombines TRBV10-2 with TRBJ2-1; 10 nucleotides align to TRBD2. This CDR3 is 15 amino acids long. The ends lost 4 bases at V and 6 bases at J; junction bases unmatched: 6. Germline CDR1 WSHSY, CDR2 SAAADI. Here the CDR3 DNA reads TGCGCCAGCAGTGCGTCTAGCGGGGGCCCCAATGAGCAGTTCTTC. Residues: CASSASSGGPNEQFF.

The V gene is TRBV19, the J gene TRBJ1-6, with a possible D match to TRBD1 (5 bases). Trimming left V 6 bases short and J 6 bases short, with 9 bases between. The CDR3 contains 13 residues. The germline gives CDR1 LNHDA, CDR2 SQIVND (reference sequence). The CDR3 reads CASSDRINSPLHF. DNA of the CDR3: TGTGCCAGTAGCGACAGAATTAATTCACCCCTCCACTTT.

In this sample, this clone turned up once. This rearrangement joins TRBV5-1 to TRBJ2-7, with D uncertain. Trimming removed 5 bases at V and 2 bases at J, with 14 bases between. The CDR3 covers 14 residues. The germline CDR1 and CDR2 sequences are SGHRS and YFSETQ. The DNA of the CDR3 is TGCGCCAGCAGTCCGAATGGGTTTACCTACGAGCAGTACTTC. It codes for CASSPNGFTYEQYF. The full variable domain, its missing parts supplied by reference TRBV5-1 and TRBJ2-7, is KAGVTQTPRYLIKTRGQQVTLSCSPISGHRSVSWYQQTPGQGLQFLFEYFSETQRNKGNFPGRFSGRQFSNSRSEMNVSTLELGDSALYLCASSPNGFTYEQYFGPGTRLTVT.

This clone was observed once. The gene calls are TRBV27 and TRBJ1-5, with D possibly matching TRBD1 (6 bases). Germline lookup yields CDR1 MNHEY and CDR2 SMNVEV (reference sequence). The CDR3 extends over 14 amino acids. The germline V and J ends were trimmed by 5 bases and 5 bases, with 13 bases remaining between them. CDR3 coding DNA: TGTGCCAGCAGTGCCTCCCAGGGGCATCAGCCCCAGCATTTT. Translating it yields CASSASQGHQPQHF.

This chain connects TRBV18 to TRBJ1-5; tentatively, D is TRBD1 (5 bases). V was pared by 3 bases and J by 4 bases, with 10 bases between. The CDR3 is 14 residues long. The germline gives CDR1 KGHSH, CDR2 LQKENI. This CDR3 is CASSPQGINQPQHF. The CDR3 nucleotides are TGTGCCAGCTCACCCCAGGGTATTAATCAGCCCCAGCATTTT.

The chain couples TRBV19 to TRBJ2-2; no reliable D call. The length of the CDR3 is 16 residues. V was cut by 7 bases and J by 0 bases, with 15 bases left in between. CDR1 is LNHDA and CDR2 is SQIVND in the germline V gene (reference sequence). The chain's CDR3 is CASNPGLKTNTGELFF. CDR3 nucleotide sequence: TGTGCCAGTAACCCCGGTTTGAAGACGAACACCGGGGAGCTGTTTTTT.

This rearrangement joins TRBV10-1 to TRBJ2-1, with D tentatively TRBD2 (6 bases). V gave up 10 bases and J gave up 4 bases, with 20 bases separating them. There are 15 residues in the CDR3. CDR1 and CDR2 from the germline V gene are WNHNN and SYGVQD (reference sequence). Here the CDR3 reads CATKYRDSKYNEQFF. In nucleotides, the CDR3 is TGCGCCACCAAATACCGGGACTCCAAATACAATGAGCAGTTCTTC.

The V call is TRBV19, the J call TRBJ1-6; no reliable D call. The V end lost 4 bases, the J end lost 6 bases, and 16 bases lay between the germline ends. The CDR3 runs 16 residues. Per the germline V gene, CDR1 is LNHDA and CDR2 is SQIVND (reference sequence). The CDR3 region is CASSRSRGEANSPLHF. For the CDR3, the DNA is TGTGCCAGTAGTAGATCCCGGGGAGAGGCTAATTCACCCCTCCACTTT. Full variable domain (missing parts from reference TRBV19 and TRBJ1-6): DGGITQSPKYLFRKEGQNVTLSCEQNLNHDAMYWYRQDPGQGLRLIYYSQIVNDFQKGDIAEGYSVSREKKESFPLTVTSAQKNPTAFYLCASSRSRGEANSPLHFGNGTRLTVT.

This chain uses TRBV2 with TRBJ2-7, with 14 positions matching TRBD2. CDR1 and CDR2 (germline): SNHLY, FYNNEI. The CDR3 runs to 15 residues. V was pared by 8 bases and J by 7 bases, with 10 bases of the junction left unmatched. Here the CDR3 reads CASGTSGGAPLEQYF. The CDR3 DNA is TGTGCCAGCGGGACTAGCGGGGGAGCCCCGTTGGAGCAGTACTTC.

The rearrangement links TRBV10-1 to TRBJ2-3; 7 bases match TRBD2. The CDR3 is 17 amino acids. Germline CDR1 reads WNHNN; CDR2 reads SYGVQD (reference sequence). The J segment lost 1 base and the V segment lost 4 bases, leaving 11 bases of the junction unmatched. CDR3 protein: CASSARRLAEGTDTQYF. CDR3 coding DNA: TGCGCCAGCAGTGCCCGAAGACTAGCCGAAGGCACAGATACGCAGTATTTT.

The table lists this clone with a count of one. The chain links TRBV9 to TRBJ2-6; the D gene is possibly TRBD2 (5 bases). From germline, CDR1 is SGDLS and CDR2 YYNGEE. V lost 0 bases and J 3 bases, leaving 13 bases between the germline ends. The CDR3 is 17 residues long. The CDR3 sequence: CASSVDVRAGGANVLTF. The CDR3 DNA sequence: TGTGCCAGCAGCGTAGATGTCCGGGCGGGTGGGGCCAACGTCCTGACTTTC.

This clone appeared once. The chain combines TRBV11-2 with TRBJ2-1; 8 nucleotides agree with TRBD2. Germline V gene lookup returns CDR1 SGHAT and CDR2 FQNNGV. V trimming: 5 bases; J trimming: 9 bases; junction bases outside the gene matches: 6. The CDR3 totals 13 residues. CDR3 DNA sequence: TGTGCCAGCAGCCCAGGACTAGCCCCTGAGCAGTTCTTC. Translating gives CASSPGLAPEQFF.